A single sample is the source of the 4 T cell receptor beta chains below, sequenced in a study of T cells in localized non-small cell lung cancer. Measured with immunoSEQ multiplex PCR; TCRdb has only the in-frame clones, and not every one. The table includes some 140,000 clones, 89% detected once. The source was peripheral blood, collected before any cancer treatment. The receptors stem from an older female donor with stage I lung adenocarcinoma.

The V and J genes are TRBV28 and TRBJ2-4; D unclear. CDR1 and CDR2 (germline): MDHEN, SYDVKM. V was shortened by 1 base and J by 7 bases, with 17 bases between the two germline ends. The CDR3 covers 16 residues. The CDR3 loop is CASSLSLIGPRNIQYF. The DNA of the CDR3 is TGTGCCAGCAGTTTATCCCTAATAGGACCTCGGAACATTCAGTACTTC.

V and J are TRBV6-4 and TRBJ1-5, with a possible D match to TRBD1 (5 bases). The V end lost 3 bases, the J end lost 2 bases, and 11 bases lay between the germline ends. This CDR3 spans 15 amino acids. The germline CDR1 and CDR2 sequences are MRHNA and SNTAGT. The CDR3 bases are TGTGCCAGCAGTGAATCGGGGGACGGCAATCAGCCCCAGCATTTT. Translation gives CASSESGDGNQPQHF.

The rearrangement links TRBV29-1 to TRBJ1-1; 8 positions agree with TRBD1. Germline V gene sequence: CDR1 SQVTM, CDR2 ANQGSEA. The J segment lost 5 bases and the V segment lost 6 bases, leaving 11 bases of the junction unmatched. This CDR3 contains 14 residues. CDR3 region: CSVERQGAGTEAFF. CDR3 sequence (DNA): TGCAGCGTGGAACGTCAGGGGGCTGGAACTGAAGCTTTCTTT.

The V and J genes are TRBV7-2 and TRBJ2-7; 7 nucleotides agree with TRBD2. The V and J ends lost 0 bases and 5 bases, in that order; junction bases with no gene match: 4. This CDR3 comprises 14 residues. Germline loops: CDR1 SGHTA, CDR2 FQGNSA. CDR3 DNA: TGTGCCAGCAGCTTAGCGCGGGGGTTGCACGAGCAGTACTTC. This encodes CASSLARGLHEQYF.